The 21 T cell receptor beta chains below come from one sample, sequenced in a study of T cells in localized non-small cell lung cancer. The assay was immunoSEQ multiplex PCR, and TCRdb's table has in-frame clones only and misses some. The sample consists of around 41,000 clones, roughly nine tenths of them appearing once. Specimen: peripheral blood, collected before any cancer treatment. These receptor sequences come from a woman between 18 and 49 years old with stage III lung adenocarcinoma.

In its sample, this clone was seen once. The chain uses TRBV6-5 and TRBJ2-7; 11 bases align to TRBD1. The CDR3 runs 16 residues. Germline V gene sequence: CDR1 MNHEY, CDR2 SVGAGI. Trimming took 0 bases from V and 4 from J; bases not matched to a gene: 5. The CDR3 spells CASSYSTGTGGYEQYF. The CDR3 DNA reads TGTGCCAGCAGTTACTCGACCGGGACAGGGGGATACGAGCAGTACTTC.

V gene TRBV5-1 combines with J gene TRBJ1-3; no reliable D call. From germline, CDR1 is SGHRS and CDR2 YFSETQ. The germline V and J ends were trimmed by 0 bases and 4 bases, with 5 bases remaining between them. The CDR3 has 13 residues. The CDR3 nucleotides read TGCGCCAGCAGCTTGGAGGGCGGAAACACCATATATTTT. Translating it yields CASSLEGGNTIYF.

A word on this clone: At one end, the junction sequence differs from germline, possibly due to a read error. The gene calls are TRBV7-7 and TRBJ2-2, with D possibly being TRBD1 (7 bases). The CDR3 has 15 amino acids. Germline lookup yields CDR1 SSHAT and CDR2 FNYEAQ (reference sequence). The DNA for the CDR3 is TGTGCTAGCAGCCGGGGGACAGCGAACACCGGGGAGCTGTTTTTT. This translates into CASSRGTANTGELFF.

CDR3 in amino acids: CAVRDSSSYEQYF. The CDR3 bases are TGTGCCGTCCGGGACAGCAGCTCCTACGAGCAGTACTTC. J is TRBJ2-7 and V is TRBV6-5; TRBD1 agrees at 7 bases. The CDR3 consists of 13 residues. The junction had 7 bases not matched to a gene; V was cut back by 11 bases and J by 0 bases. Germline V gives CDR1 MNHEY, CDR2 SVGAGI.

The gene calls are TRBV30 and TRBJ2-2; the D is unclear. Germline V gene data show CDR1 as GTSNPN and CDR2 as SVGIG (reference sequence). This CDR3 has 13 amino acids. Trimming left V 0 bases short and J 0 bases short, with 2 bases between. CDR3 in amino acids: CAWSVANTGELFF. The CDR3 coding sequence is TGTGCCTGGAGTGTCGCGAACACCGGGGAGCTGTTTTTT.

V usage is TRBV5-1 and J usage is TRBJ2-5; 7 bases map to TRBD1. V trimming: 3 bases; J trimming: 5 bases; junction bases outside the gene matches: 7. CDR1 SGHRS and CDR2 YFSETQ come from the germline V gene. The length of the CDR3 is 14 residues. CDR3 sequence: CASSWGQSGETQYF. CDR3 nucleotides: TGCGCCAGCAGCTGGGGACAGTCAGGGGAGACCCAGTACTTC. The entire variable domain, with the rest obtained from reference TRBV5-1 and TRBJ2-5, is as follows: KAGVTQTPRYLIKTRGQQVTLSCSPISGHRSVSWYQQTPGQGLQFLFEYFSETQRNKGNFPGRFSGRQFSNSRSEMNVSTLELGDSALYLCASSWGQSGETQYFGPGTRLLVL.

This clone has more than one count but fewer than ten. V and J are TRBV2 and TRBJ2-3, with 10 bases lining up with TRBD1. The length of the CDR3 is 18 residues. Germline-derived CDR1 and CDR2 are SNHLY and FYNNEI. The ends lost 3 bases at V and 2 bases at J; junction bases unmatched: 11. The CDR3, as DNA: TGTGCCAGCAGTGAGATTCCGGGACAGGGGCCGCACACAGATACGCAGTATTTT. This codes for CASSEIPGQGPHTDTQYF.

The chain is built from TRBV10-3 and TRBJ2-2; 9 nucleotides agree with TRBD2. The germline gives CDR1 ENHRY, CDR2 SYGVKD. The CDR3 totals 15 residues. V gave up 2 bases and J gave up 6 bases; unmatched junction bases: 4. The CDR3 DNA is TGTGCCATCAGTGAGGCGGGGGGGTCACCCGGGGAGCTGTTTTTT. Its translation is CAISEAGGSPGELFF.

The V and J genes are TRBV7-2 and TRBJ2-1, with 12 positions matching TRBD2. Trimming removed 0 bases from V and 10 bases from J; junction bases left unmatched: 7. Germline CDR1 reads SGHTA; CDR2 reads FQGNSA. CDR3 length: 16 residues. This chain's CDR3 is CASSLAASGGAGEQFF. CDR3 in DNA: TGTGCCAGCAGCTTAGCGGCTAGCGGGGGGGCCGGGGAGCAGTTCTTC.

The chain links TRBV15 to TRBJ2-7; D remains unclear. CDR3 length equals 14 residues. Germline CDR1 reads LNHNV; CDR2 reads YYDKDF (reference sequence). Deletions cut 3 bases from V and 0 bases from J, with 9 bases between. The DNA for the CDR3 is TGTGCCACCAGCAGTTCGTCGAGCTCCTACGAGCAGTACTTC. This codes for CATSSSSSSYEQYF.

This clone was detected only once. The rearrangement links TRBV9 to TRBJ1-1; maybe TRBD1 (6 bases). Germline lookup yields CDR1 SGDLS and CDR2 YYNGEE. The V end was cut by 0 bases, the J end by 6 bases, with 9 bases between. The CDR3 has 13 residues. The CDR3 nucleotides read TGTGCCAGCAGCGTAGGGGGGGCCTCTGAAGCTTTCTTT. It yields the protein CASSVGGASEAFF.

The chain combines TRBV2 with TRBJ1-5, with TRBD1 identical over 8 bases. Germline CDR1 is SNHLY and CDR2 is FYNNEI. The V gene end was trimmed by 6 bases and the J gene end by 5 bases; junction bases not matched to a gene: 0. The CDR3 length is 12 residues. The DNA for the CDR3 is TGTGCCAGCAGGGGACAGGATCAGCCCCAGCATTTT. Encoded protein: CASRGQDQPQHF.

This chain connects TRBV29-1 to TRBJ2-3; D is possibly TRBD1 or TRBD2 (5 bases each). This CDR3 has 14 amino acids. The germline V and J ends were trimmed by 3 bases and 0 bases, with 10 bases remaining between them. Per the germline V gene, CDR1 is SQVTM and CDR2 is ANQGSEA. The CDR3 is CSVEGPLSTDTQYF. The CDR3 nucleotides are TGCAGCGTTGAGGGACCTCTTAGCACAGATACGCAGTATTTT.

This clone was seen only a few times. The gene calls are TRBV7-2 and TRBJ1-2; D is perhaps TRBD1 (6 bases). CDR3 length equals 15 residues. The V and J ends lost 0 bases and 5 bases respectively, with 13 bases between them. Germline loops: CDR1 SGHTA, CDR2 FQGNSA. CDR3 DNA: TGTGCCAGCAGCTTAGCTATAGGGACATGGTATGGCTACACCTTC. Amino acid sequence: CASSLAIGTWYGYTF.

This clone was recorded once. The V gene is TRBV5-4, the J gene TRBJ2-6, with D unresolved. The V gene lost 0 bases and the J gene lost 1 base, with 5 bases spanning the gap. The CDR3 is 15 residues long. Germline V CDR1 and CDR2: SGHNT, YYREEE (reference sequence). The CDR3 region has the DNA TGTGCCAGCAGCTTGGCGAATTCTGGGGCCAACGTCCTGACTTTC. Its translation: CASSLANSGANVLTF.

V gene TRBV13 combines with J gene TRBJ2-3; D possibly corresponds to TRBD2 (5 bases). V lost 4 bases and J lost 3, with 14 bases in between. CDR1 PRHDT and CDR2 FYEKMQ come from the germline V gene (reference sequence). The length of the CDR3 is 15 residues. The CDR3 region has the DNA TGTGCCAGCAGCTCCCGTCGGGGAAGGACAGATACGCAGTATTTT. Amino acids: CASSSRRGRTDTQYF.

The chain uses TRBV4-1 and TRBJ1-3; D is unresolved. This CDR3 region has 13 residues. With 3 bases removed from V and 2 bases from J, the gap between germline ends came to 5 bases. Germline CDR1 is MGHRA and CDR2 is YSYEKL. The CDR3 nucleotides read TGCGCCAGCAGCCAGCTACCTGGAAACACCATATATTTT. Protein product: CASSQLPGNTIYF.

V and J are TRBV7-8 and TRBJ2-3; D may be TRBD2 (5 bases). Germline CDR1 reads SGHVS; CDR2 reads FQNEAQ. This CDR3 contains 14 residues. Trimming removed 5 bases at V and 4 bases at J, with 13 bases between. CDR3 loop: CASSPIRGPDTQYF. The CDR3 coding sequence is TGTGCCAGCAGCCCCATACGGGGTCCAGATACGCAGTATTTT.

The V and J genes are TRBV6-1 and TRBJ1-5; a weak D match, TRBD1 (5 bases). The V and J ends lost 11 bases and 7 bases respectively, with 6 bases between them. From germline, CDR1 is MNHNS and CDR2 SASEGT. CDR3 length equals 9 residues. CDR3: CAWGQPQHF. Written as DNA, the CDR3 is TGTGCCTGGGGGCAGCCCCAGCATTTT.

The chain uses TRBV9 and TRBJ2-5; D ambiguous. V was cut by 4 bases and J by 5 bases, with 9 bases left in between. The CDR3 is made up of 12 amino acids. Germline V gene data show CDR1 as SGDLS and CDR2 as YYNGEE. The CDR3 spells CASSPSGETQYF. For the CDR3, the DNA is TGTGCCAGCAGCCCCTCCGGGGAGACCCAGTACTTC.

The chain links TRBV7-8 to TRBJ2-5; TRBD2 matches 8 bases. Per germline, CDR1 SGHVS and CDR2 FQNEAQ. CDR3 length: 15 amino acids. J lost 13 bases, V lost 5 bases, and 18 bases had no gene match. CDR3 nucleotide sequence: TGTGCCAGCAGCCCCGATTTGGGCGGGGGGATCCCCCGGTACTTC. Encoded protein: CASSPDLGGGIPRYF. The whole variable domain, remainder taken from reference TRBV7-8 and TRBJ2-5, is GAGVSQSPRYKVAKRGQDVALRCDPISGHVSLFWYQQALGQGPEFLTYFQNEAQLDKSGLPSDRFFAERPEGSVSTLKIQRTQQEDSAVYLCASSPDLGGGIPRYFGPGTRLLVL.